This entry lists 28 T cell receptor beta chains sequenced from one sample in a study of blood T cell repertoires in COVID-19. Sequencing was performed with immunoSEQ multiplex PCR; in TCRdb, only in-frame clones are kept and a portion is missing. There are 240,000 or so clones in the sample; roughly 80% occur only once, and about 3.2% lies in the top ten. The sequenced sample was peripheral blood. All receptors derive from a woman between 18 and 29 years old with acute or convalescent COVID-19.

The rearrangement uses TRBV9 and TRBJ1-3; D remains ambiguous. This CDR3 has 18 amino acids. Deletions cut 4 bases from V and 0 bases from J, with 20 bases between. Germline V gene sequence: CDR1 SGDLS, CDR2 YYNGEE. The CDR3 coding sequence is TGTGCCAGCAGCCCAAGCCCTTATGACACATACTCTGGAAACACCATATATTTT. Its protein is CASSPSPYDTYSGNTIYF.

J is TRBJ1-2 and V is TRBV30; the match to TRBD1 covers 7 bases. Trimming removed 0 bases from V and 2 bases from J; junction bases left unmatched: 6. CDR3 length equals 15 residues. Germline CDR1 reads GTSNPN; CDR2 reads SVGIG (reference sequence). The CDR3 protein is CAWSVHRTGNYGYTF. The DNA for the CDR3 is TGTGCCTGGAGTGTACACCGGACAGGAAACTATGGCTACACCTTC.

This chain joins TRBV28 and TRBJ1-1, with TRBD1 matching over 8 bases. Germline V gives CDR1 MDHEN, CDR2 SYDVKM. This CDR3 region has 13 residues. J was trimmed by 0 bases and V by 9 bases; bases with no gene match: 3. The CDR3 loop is CASQDRVNTEAFF. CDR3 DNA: TGTGCCAGTCAGGACAGGGTGAACACTGAAGCTTTCTTT.

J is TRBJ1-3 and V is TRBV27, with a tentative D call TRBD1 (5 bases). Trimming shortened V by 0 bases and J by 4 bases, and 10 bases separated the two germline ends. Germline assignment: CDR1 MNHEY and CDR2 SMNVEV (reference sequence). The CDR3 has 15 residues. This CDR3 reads CASSLSPGKGNTIYF. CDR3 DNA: TGTGCCAGCAGTTTATCTCCAGGGAAGGGAAACACCATATATTTT.

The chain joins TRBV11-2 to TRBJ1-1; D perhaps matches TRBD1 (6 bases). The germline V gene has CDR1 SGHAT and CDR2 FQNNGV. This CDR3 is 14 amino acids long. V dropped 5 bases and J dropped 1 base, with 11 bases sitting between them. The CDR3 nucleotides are TGTGCCAGCAGCGCCGGACAGAGGAACACTGAAGCTTTCTTT. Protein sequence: CASSAGQRNTEAFF.

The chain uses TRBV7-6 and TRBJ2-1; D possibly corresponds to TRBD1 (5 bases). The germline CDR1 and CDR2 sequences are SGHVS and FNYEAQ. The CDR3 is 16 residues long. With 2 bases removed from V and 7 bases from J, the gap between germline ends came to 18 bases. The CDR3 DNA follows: TGTGCCAGCAGCTTATACAGGACCCAGACAGTGAATGAGCAGTTCTTC. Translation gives CASSLYRTQTVNEQFF.

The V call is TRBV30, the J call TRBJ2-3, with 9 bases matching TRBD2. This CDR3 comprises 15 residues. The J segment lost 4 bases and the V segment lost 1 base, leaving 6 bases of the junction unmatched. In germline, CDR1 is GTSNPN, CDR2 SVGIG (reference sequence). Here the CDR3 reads CAWSGGTSKADTQYF. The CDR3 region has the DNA TGTGCCTGGAGTGGCGGGACTAGCAAGGCAGATACGCAGTATTTT.

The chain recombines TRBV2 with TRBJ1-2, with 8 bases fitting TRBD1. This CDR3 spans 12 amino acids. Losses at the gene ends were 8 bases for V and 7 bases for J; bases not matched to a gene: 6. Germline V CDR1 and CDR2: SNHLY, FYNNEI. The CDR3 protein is CASHRDRSGYTF. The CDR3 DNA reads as TGTGCCAGCCACCGGGACAGGTCTGGCTACACCTTC.

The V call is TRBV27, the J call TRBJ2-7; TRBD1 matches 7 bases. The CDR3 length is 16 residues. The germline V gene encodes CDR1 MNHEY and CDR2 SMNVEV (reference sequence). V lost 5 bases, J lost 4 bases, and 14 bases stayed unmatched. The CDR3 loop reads CASSHQRTGQGYEQYF. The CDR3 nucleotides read TGTGCCAGCAGTCACCAAAGGACAGGCCAGGGGTACGAGCAGTACTTC.

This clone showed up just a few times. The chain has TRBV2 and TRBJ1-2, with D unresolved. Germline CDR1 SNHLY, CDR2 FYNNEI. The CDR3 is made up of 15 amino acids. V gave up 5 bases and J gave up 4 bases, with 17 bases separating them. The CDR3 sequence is CASSQLGVRAYGYTF. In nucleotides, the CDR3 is TGTGCCAGCAGTCAACTCGGGGTTCGAGCCTATGGCTACACCTTC.

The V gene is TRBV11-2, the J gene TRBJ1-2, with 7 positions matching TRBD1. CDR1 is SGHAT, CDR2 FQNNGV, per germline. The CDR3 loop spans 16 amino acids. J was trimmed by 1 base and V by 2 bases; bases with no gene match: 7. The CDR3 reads CASSLITGTDNYGYTF. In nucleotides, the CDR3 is TGTGCCAGCAGCTTAATTACCGGGACAGATAACTATGGCTACACCTTC.

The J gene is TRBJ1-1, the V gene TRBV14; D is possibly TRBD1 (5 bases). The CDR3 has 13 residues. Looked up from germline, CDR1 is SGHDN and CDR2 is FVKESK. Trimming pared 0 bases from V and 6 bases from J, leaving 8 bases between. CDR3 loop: CASSQDRVAEAFF. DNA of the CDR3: TGTGCCAGCAGCCAAGACAGGGTCGCTGAAGCTTTCTTT.

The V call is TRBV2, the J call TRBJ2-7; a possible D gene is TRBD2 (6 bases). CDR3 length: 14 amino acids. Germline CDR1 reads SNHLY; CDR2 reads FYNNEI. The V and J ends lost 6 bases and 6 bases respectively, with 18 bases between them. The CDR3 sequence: CASSGLLSVPEQYF. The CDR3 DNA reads TGTGCCAGCAGCGGACTATTAAGTGTCCCCGAGCAGTACTTC.

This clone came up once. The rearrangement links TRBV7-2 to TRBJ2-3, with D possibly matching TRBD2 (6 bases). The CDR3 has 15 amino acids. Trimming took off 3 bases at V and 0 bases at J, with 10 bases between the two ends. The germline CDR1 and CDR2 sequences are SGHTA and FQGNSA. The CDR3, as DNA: TGTGCCAGCAGCTTTTTAGCGGTTAGCACAGATACGCAGTATTTT. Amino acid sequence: CASSFLAVSTDTQYF.

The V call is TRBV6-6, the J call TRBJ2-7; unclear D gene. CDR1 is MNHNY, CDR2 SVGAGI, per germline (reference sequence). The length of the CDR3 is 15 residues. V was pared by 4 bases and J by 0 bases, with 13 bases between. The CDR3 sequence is CASSSADTRSYEQYF. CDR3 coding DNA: TGTGCCAGCAGTTCCGCCGACACCCGCTCCTACGAGCAGTACTTC.

The CDR3 is CATSDSWTSGHNEQFF. The DNA of the CDR3 is TGTGCCACCAGTGATTCCTGGACTAGCGGACACAATGAGCAGTTCTTC. The chain has TRBV24-1 and TRBJ2-1; 10 bases match TRBD2. CDR1 is KGHDR and CDR2 is SFDVKD in the germline V gene. The J segment lost 5 bases and the V segment lost 2 bases, leaving 5 bases of the junction unmatched. This CDR3 is built from 16 residues.

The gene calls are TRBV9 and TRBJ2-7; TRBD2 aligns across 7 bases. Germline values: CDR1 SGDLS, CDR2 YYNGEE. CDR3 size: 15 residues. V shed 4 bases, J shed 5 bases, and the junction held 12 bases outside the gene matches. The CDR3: CASSLNSELADEQYF. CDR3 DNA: TGTGCCAGCAGCCTCAACTCGGAGCTAGCGGACGAGCAGTACTTC.

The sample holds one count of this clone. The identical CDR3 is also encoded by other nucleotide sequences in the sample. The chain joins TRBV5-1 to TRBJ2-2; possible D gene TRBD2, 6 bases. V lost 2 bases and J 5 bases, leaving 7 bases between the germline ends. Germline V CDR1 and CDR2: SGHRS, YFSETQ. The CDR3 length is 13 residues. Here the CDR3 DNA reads TGCGCCAGCAGCTTTGGGGGGACCGGGGAGCTGTTTTTT. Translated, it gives CASSFGGTGELFF.

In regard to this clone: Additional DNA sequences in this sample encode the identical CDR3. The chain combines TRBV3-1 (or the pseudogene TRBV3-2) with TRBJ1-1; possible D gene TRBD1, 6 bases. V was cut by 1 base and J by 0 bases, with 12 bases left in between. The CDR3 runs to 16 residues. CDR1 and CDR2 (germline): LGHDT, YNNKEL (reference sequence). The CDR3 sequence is CASSQARGILNTEAFF. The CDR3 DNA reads TGTGCCAGCAGCCAAGCCAGGGGTATTTTGAACACTGAAGCTTTCTTT.

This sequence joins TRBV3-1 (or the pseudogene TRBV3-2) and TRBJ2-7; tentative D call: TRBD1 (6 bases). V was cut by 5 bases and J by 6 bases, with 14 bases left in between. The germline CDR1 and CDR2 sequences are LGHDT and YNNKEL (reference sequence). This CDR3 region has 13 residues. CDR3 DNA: TGTGCCAGCAGCACATGGACAGAAGGCGAGCAGTACTTC. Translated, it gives CASSTWTEGEQYF.

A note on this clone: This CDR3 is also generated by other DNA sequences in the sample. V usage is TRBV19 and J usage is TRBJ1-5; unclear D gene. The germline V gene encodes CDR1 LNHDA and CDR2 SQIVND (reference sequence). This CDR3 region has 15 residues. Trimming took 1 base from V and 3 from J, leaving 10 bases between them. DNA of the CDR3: TGTGCCAGTAGTATAGTGTCAGGCGTCAATCAGCCCCAGCATTTT. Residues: CASSIVSGVNQPQHF.

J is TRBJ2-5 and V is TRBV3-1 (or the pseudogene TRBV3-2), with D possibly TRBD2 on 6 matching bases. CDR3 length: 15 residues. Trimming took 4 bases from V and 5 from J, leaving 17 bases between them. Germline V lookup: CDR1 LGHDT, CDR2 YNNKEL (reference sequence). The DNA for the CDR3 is TGTGCCAGCAGCCCCCGACTAGTTGCTTACGAGACCCAGTACTTC. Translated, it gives CASSPRLVAYETQYF.

CDR3 sequence reads: CASSLAQQGGRELFF. The CDR3 DNA sequence: TGTGCCAGCAGCTTGGCGCAACAGGGGGGCCGGGAGCTGTTTTTT. This rearrangement joins TRBV5-6 to TRBJ2-2, with TRBD1 matching 8 bases. Germline V lookup: CDR1 SGHDT, CDR2 YYEEEE. V trimming: 0 bases; J trimming: 9 bases; junction bases outside the gene matches: 7. The CDR3 totals 15 residues.

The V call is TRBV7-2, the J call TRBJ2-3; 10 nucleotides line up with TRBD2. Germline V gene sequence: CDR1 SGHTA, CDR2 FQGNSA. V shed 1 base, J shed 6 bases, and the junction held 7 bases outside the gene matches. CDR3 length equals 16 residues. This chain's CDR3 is CASSLGPSGSTDTQYF. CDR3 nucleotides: TGTGCCAGCAGCTTAGGGCCTAGCGGGAGTACGGATACGCAGTATTTT. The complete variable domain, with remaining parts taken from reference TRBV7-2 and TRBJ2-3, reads GAGVSQSPSNKVTEKGKDVELRCDPISGHTALYWYRQSLGQGLEFLIYFQGNSAPDKSGLPSDRFSAERTGGSVSTLTIQRTQQEDSAVYLCASSLGPSGSTDTQYFGPGTRLTVL.

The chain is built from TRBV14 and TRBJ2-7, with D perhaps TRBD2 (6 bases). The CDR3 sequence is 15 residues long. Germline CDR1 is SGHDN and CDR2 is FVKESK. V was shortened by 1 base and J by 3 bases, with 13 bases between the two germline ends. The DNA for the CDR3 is TGTGCCAGCAGCCAAGCGATCTTGGGGGGCTACGAGCAGTACTTC. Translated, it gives CASSQAILGGYEQYF.

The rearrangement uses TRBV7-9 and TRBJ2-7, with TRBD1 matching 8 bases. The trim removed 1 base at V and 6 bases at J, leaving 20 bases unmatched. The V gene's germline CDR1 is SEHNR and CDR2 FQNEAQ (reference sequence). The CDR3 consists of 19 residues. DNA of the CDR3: TGTGCCAGCAGCTTAGACTTGGCAGGGGGCCCCCCGAATAACCGCGAGCAGTACTTC. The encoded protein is CASSLDLAGGPPNNREQYF. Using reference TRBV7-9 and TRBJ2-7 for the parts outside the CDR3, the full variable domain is DTGVSQNPRHKITKRGQNVTFRCDPISEHNRLYWYRQTLGQGPEFLTYFQNEAQLEKSRLLSDRFSAERPKGSFSTLEIQRTEQGDSAMYLCASSLDLAGGPPNNREQYFGPGTRLTVT.

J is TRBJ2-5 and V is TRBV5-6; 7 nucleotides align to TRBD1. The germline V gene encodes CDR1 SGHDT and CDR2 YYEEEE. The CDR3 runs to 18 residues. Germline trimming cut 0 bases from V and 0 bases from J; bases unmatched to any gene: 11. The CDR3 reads CASSLALKTGVYQETQYF. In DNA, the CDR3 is TGTGCCAGCAGCTTGGCCCTAAAAACAGGGGTTTACCAAGAGACCCAGTACTTC.

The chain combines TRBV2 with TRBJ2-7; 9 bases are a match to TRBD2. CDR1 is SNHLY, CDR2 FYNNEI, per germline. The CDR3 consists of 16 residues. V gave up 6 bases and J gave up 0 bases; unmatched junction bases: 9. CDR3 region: CASRAASGDFSYEQYF. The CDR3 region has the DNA TGTGCCAGCAGGGCGGCTAGCGGGGATTTCTCCTACGAGCAGTACTTC. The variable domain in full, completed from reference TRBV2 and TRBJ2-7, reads EPEVTQTPSHQVTQMGQEVILRCVPISNHLYFYWYRQILGQKVEFLVSFYNNEISEKSEIFDDQFSVERPDGSNFTLKIRSTKLEDSAMYFCASRAASGDFSYEQYFGPGTRLTVT.